This TCR beta chain appears in the sequencing data of a study of blood T cell repertoires in COVID-19. V lost 1 base, J lost 8 bases, and 5 bases lay in between. The CDR3 consists of 12 residues. The germline V gene has CDR1 LNHNV and CDR2 YYDKDF (reference sequence). TCRdb's table, derived via immunoSEQ multiplex PCR, lists solely in-frame clones and lacks some. The table has approximately 110,000 clones, 81% seen once. This TCR was sampled from a man older than 75 with acute or convalescent COVID-19. The V and J genes are TRBV15 and TRBJ2-2; no definite D call. The sample taken for sequencing was peripheral blood. The CDR3 sequence is CATSRALGELFF. The CDR3 coding sequence is TGTGCCACCAGCAGAGCTCTGGGGGAGCTGTTTTTT.